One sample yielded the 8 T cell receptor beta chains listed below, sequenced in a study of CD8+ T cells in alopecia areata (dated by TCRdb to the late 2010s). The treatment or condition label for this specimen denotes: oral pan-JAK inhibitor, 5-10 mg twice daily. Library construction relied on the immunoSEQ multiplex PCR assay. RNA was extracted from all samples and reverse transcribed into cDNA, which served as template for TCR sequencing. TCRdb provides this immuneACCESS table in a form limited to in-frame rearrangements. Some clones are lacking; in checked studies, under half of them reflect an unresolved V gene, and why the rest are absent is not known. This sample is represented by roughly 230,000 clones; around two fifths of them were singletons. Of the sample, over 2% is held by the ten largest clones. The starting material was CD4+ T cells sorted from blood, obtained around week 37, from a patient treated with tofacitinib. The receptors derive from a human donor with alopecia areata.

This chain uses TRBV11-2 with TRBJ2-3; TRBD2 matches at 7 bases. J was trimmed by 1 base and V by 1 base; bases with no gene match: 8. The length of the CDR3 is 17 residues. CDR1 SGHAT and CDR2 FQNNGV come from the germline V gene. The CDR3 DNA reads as TGTGCCAGCAGCTTAGCAATCCTCGCGGGAGGCACAGATACGCAGTATTTT. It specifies CASSLAILAGGTDTQYF.

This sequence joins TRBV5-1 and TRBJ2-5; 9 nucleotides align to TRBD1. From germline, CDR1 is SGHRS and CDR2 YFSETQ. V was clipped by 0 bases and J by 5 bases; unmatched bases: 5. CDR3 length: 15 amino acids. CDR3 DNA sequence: TGCGCCAGCAGCTTGGCCGGGACAGGGCTGGAGACCCAGTACTTC. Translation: CASSLAGTGLETQYF.

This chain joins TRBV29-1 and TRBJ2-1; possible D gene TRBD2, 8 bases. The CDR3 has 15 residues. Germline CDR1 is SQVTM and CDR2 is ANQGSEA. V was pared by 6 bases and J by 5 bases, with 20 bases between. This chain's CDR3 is CSVPTGAGGHNEQFF. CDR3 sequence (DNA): TGCAGCGTCCCCACAGGGGCGGGGGGTCACAATGAGCAGTTCTTC.

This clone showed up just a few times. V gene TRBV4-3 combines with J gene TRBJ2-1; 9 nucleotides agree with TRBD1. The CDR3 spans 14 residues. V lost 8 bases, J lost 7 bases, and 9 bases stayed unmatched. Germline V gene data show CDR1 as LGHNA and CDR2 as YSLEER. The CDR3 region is CASSRDRARNEQFF. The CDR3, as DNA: TGCGCCAGCTCCCGGGACAGGGCGCGAAATGAGCAGTTCTTC.

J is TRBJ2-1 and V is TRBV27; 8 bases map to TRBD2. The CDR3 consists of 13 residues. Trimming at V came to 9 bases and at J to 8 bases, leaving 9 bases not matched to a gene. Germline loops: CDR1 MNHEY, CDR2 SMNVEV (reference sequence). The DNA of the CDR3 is TGTGCCAGTGGGGGCGGGAGGAGGGATGAGCAGTTCTTC. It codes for CASGGGRRDEQFF.

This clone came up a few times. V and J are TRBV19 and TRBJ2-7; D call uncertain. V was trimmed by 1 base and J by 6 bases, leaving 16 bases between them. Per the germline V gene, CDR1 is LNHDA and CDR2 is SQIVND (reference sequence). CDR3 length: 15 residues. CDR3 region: CASSIGVRLPTEQYF. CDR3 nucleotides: TGTGCCAGTAGTATAGGCGTACGACTCCCTACCGAGCAGTACTTC.

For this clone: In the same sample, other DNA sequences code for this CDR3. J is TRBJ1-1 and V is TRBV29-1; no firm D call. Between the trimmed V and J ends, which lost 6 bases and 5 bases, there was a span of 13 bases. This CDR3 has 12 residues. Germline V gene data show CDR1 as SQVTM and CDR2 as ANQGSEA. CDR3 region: CSVEGGGTEAFF. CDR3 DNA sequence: TGCAGCGTGGAGGGTGGAGGGACTGAAGCTTTCTTT.

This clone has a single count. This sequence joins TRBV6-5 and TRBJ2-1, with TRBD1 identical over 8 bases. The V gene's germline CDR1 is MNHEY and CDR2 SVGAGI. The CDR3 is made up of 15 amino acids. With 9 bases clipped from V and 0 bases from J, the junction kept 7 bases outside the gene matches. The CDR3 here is CASSRQGTSYNEQFF. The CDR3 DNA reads TGTGCCAGTAGCAGACAGGGGACCTCCTACAATGAGCAGTTCTTC.